The subject of this entry is one T cell receptor (beta chain). Its antigen is unknown. This sample was taken from a study of response to subunit inactivated influenza vaccine. Broader study findings: The study's authors posited that every seasonal influenza vaccination enlists few new T cells.

TCRdb reprocessed the RT-PCR reads via MiXCR and lists one record per CDR3 protein. Of more than 250,000 distinct CDR3 sequences listed, less than 25% are singletons. V was cut by 3 bases and J by 2 bases, with 7 bases left in between. The CDR3 is made up of 13 amino acids. Germline values: CDR1 MNHEY, CDR2 SVGAGI. This specimen was PBMCs from blood, taken less than 22 months after vaccination. The TCR was taken from a man between 50 and 70 years old who received an inactivated influenza vaccine. The chain employs TRBV6-5 and TRBJ1-2; D remains unclear. The CDR3 region has the DNA TGTGCCAGCAGTTATGGGAAGAACTATGGCTACACCTTC. Its translation: CASSYGKNYGYTF.